This T cell receptor beta chain derives from a study of identical twins. The sample holds a few counts of this clonotype. The antigen remains undetermined. One entry per CDR3 protein results from TCRdb running MiXCR on the 5' RACE reads. The repertoire holds over 600,000 distinct CDR3 sequences, with around 20% as singletons. There are 12 residues in the CDR3. Germline CDR1 DFQATT, CDR2 SNEGSKA (reference sequence). J gave up 6 bases and V 5 bases, and 3 bases lay outside the gene matches. The study's findings and limits: Researchers reported weaker excess twin sharing in beta out-of-frame sequences. Shared out-of-frame alpha sequences (those common to twins) showed excess low generation probability.

These data were also reused for a study on T cells expressing NK-cell markers. From that report: One of eight sequenced donors was HCMV-seronegative; the other seven were seropositive.

The sequenced material came from PBMCs. This TCR came from a woman between 18 and 29 years old in good health. This chain links TRBV20-1 with TRBJ2-5; 10 bases are shared with TRBD2. CDR3 sequence: CSAATSGQTQYF. The CDR3 DNA follows: TGCAGTGCTGCGACTAGCGGGCAGACCCAGTACTTC.